This entry features one TCR beta chain sequence. Its antigen has not been determined. It has no much larger one-base neighbor in the sample; base qualities were not kept. To prepare the library, the immunoSEQ multiplex PCR assay was applied. The multiplex PCR relied on a mix of 60 forward primers for TCR Vbeta segments and 13 reverse primers for TCR Jbeta segments. Amplification of the CDR3 region of rearranged TCR beta genes was performed with a multiplex PCR assay on genomic DNA. On the Illumina HiSeq System, the amplified TCR beta libraries were sequenced as 87-base-pair reads. The authors processed their data as follows. A later analysis tallied roughly 80 million unique TCR beta chains across the 550 to 850 repertoires, and about 10 million of those chains were shared by two or more donors. Raw reads were error-corrected and collapsed into unique sequences with a nearest-neighbor algorithm that merged closely related sequences to remove PCR and sequencing errors. CDR3 sequences were aligned to IMGT reference sequences to assign V, D and J gene segments. For a sequence to be retained, at least a six-nucleotide match to both a V gene segment and a J gene segment was required. A rearrangement was called productive if the CDR3 had no stop codons and remained in frame with V and J, and every other rearrangement was called non-productive. Following IMGT convention, CDR3 was defined as the stretch from the second conserved V-encoded cysteine to the conserved J-encoded phenylalanine. Sequences without an unambiguous match to a single V gene segment were excluded from the earlier analysis of 587 of the donors. In an earlier analysis of almost 600 of the donors, a V segment was called functional when productive rearrangements were above 56.7%, and segregating when the standard deviation between donors exceeded 5%. A statistical classification framework was built to diagnose cytomegalovirus status from the catalog of TCR beta chain sequences. A later analysis assigned V and J genes by comparing TCR nucleotide sequences with IMGT/GENE-DB human TR gene sequences. The TCRdist pipeline was used in a later analysis to assign CDR3 sequences and most-parsimonious VDJ recombination scenarios. In a later analysis, each TCR beta chain was defined by its CDR3 amino acid sequence together with its V-gene family, and reads lacking a unique V-gene family were excluded. A later analysis removed several hundred highly shared, low-generation-probability nucleotide sequences to deal with suspected cross-contamination and a sequencing artifact. In a later analysis, a clonal expansion index was calculated for each public chain from normalized within-repertoire ranks of inferred template counts. In a later analysis, generation probabilities were computed with a VDJ recombination model fitted to out-of-frame rearrangements, and the resulting probabilities were checked against IGoR. In a later analysis, hypergeometric tests were used to score TCR-TCR, TCR-HLA and TCR-CMV co-occurrence, with a repertoire-size bias correction applied to TCR pairs. A later analysis estimated false discovery rates by permuting HLA or CMV assignments 20 times. In a later analysis, co-occurring TCRs were grouped with DBSCAN, and TCRdist sequence similarity was added when clustering was performed within HLA-allele-positive subsets. Repertoires with fewer than 30,000 or more than 120,000 public chains were left out of co-occurrence clustering, as were about 5 repertoires with anomalous nucleotide sharing. TCRdb stores this immuneACCESS table with in-frame sequences only. Part of the clones is absent; in the studies checked, under half of the shortfall reflects unresolved V genes, and no reason is known for the rest. For V, J and clone size, that table is used; D and trimming come from the DNA. The sample table lists about 210,000 clones, about 83% of them with a count of one. In total, the top ten clones hold 1.5% to 2% of the sample.

In total, over 600 healthy bone marrow donors made up the cohort. At the time of sampling, all cohort members were nominally healthy, though unrecorded immune exposures were likely present. The donor tested CMV seropositive and was one of the 289 seropositive cohort members. A peripheral blood sample was collected from each donor, and TCR beta sequencing was performed on peripheral blood mononuclear cells. Genomic DNA extraction from the blood cell samples was performed with the Qiagen DNeasy Blood Extraction Kit. This sample is part of a study of cytomegalovirus exposure and HLA in healthy donors (dated 2017 in TCRdb). Study-level background: An earlier analysis of approximately 640 of the donors reported roughly 300 Gb of sequence data and roughly 100 million unique TCR beta sequences from 150 million to 200 million T cells. Typing coverage varied by locus: about 620-630 donors for A, B, C, DRB1 and DQB1; approximately 500 for DQA1; more than 600 for DPA1; 450 to 480 for DPB1. To decide whether each TCR beta V gene segment behaved as functional or pseudogenic, an earlier analysis of approximately 590 of the donors relied on high-throughput TCR beta sequencing. A separate validation cohort of approximately 130 different subjects was used in addition to the approximately 700-subject first cohort. A later analysis re-examined previously published TCR beta repertoires from hundreds of donors and added high-resolution HLA genotyping to investigate patterns of TCR occurrence. To predict cytomegalovirus infection status, the study brought together high-throughput TCR immunosequencing, statistical association of individual TCRs with disease status, and machine learning. Class I and class II HLA loci were covered by the typing at four-digit resolution. Donor age, sex, ethnicity and CMV serostatus were collected together with the repertoire data. Among 398 genotyped donors of the cohort, an average of roughly 240,000 unique TCR beta nucleotide sequences were sequenced per donor, 15% to 20% of them non-productive. In the later analysis, no new phenotypic data were used to find candidate immune exposures; instead, reliance was placed on TCR beta sequences and their occurrence across donors. Of the 350 to 400 genotyped donors, 65% to 90% fell in the genetic ancestry cluster associated with self-reported Caucasian donors. The study aimed to test whether signatures of past pathogen exposure could be identified by cataloging public T cell receptors. A later genetic analysis took genome-wide SNP genotypes for about 55% of the roughly 700 donors and used that subset as a discovery cohort. The T cell repertoires of 700 or so subjects were profiled by immunosequencing and related to cytomegalovirus serostatus. All discovery cohort repertoires had been generated on a single sequencing platform. Several DR-DQ haplotypes were treated as single units for association and clustering because of strong linkage in the cohort. About 280 gigabases of sequencing data and around 85 million unique TCR sequences made up an early release that covered over 550 HLA-typed donors.

What the research found in general, with its limitations: According to a later analysis, most CMV-associated TCR beta chains appeared to be HLA-restricted, and the HLA associations seemed to be driven largely by CMV exposure. Assigning TCR associations to individual alleles was difficult when HLA alleles, especially DR and DQ, strongly co-occurred. A later analysis associated around 16,000 TCR beta sequences with specific HLA alleles at a false discovery rate of 0.05. In an earlier analysis of about 540 of the donors, most TCR beta V segments were observed in productive rearrangements about 90% or about 30% of the time, broadly matching IMGT annotations. This cohort had only TCR beta chains sequenced, and the lack of alpha or paired-chain data limited which features could be detected. The presence/absence analyses assumed that sequencing depth was roughly uniform across donors, and that assumption may not be true. Because HLA typing was unavailable for some donors at each locus, only the typed subset was used in association tests. In the study, 150 to 200 TCR beta chains were listed as associated with cytomegalovirus. For the cohort, immune exposure information was limited to CMV serostatus. The authors suggested that the approach could potentially be generalized to other disease states and immunological phenotypes. A later analysis reported that several top co-occurrence clusters appeared linked to parvovirus B19, influenza, CMV and Epstein-Barr virus. An association between a missense DCLRE1C variant and V-gene and J-gene trimming of TCR beta chains was found in a later genetic analysis and replicated in an independent cohort. A later genetic analysis reported fewer N-insertions in productive TCRs among donors in an Asian-associated ancestry cluster than the roughly 700-donor mean. In vitro tests confirmed that a few of the cytomegalovirus-associated TCR beta chains recognize cytomegalovirus antigens. The sequencing pipeline was judged likely to have produced a cluster of highly shared sequence variants as a technical artifact. A later analysis found that TCR association rates varied across HLA loci, with DRB1 alleles showing the most associated TCRs and HLA-C alleles the fewest. While some public TCRs were present in many individuals, most TCR sequences turned up only very rarely across donors. Approximately 18 rarely observed V segments, including chromosome 9 orphons, were excluded from the earlier analysis of several hundred of the donors because counts were too low. A later analysis found that HLA-associated TCR beta chains were more clonally expanded and had lower generation probabilities than equally common non-associated chains. Correlated functional status among segregating V segments might be attributable to linkage disequilibrium, but an unknown experimental factor could not be ruled out. A further reported finding was that TCR beta sequences accurately predicted the HLA-A and HLA-B alleles for most subjects in the first cohort. The classifier was reported to diagnose cytomegalovirus status with high specificity and sensitivity in both the original cohort and the validation cohort.

The clonotype was recovered from a man aged 35-49 years in good health and CMV-seropositive. The sample was PBMCs.

The sequenced DNA is TGTGCCAGCAGCTTGGAAGGGACTACCTTCTACAATGAGCAGTTCTTC. It encodes CASSLEGTTFYNEQFF. Rearrangement joined TRBV5-5 to TRBJ2-1, and TRBD2 aligns with 7 junction nucleotides. The CDR3 has 16 amino acids, counting the end cysteine and phenylalanine. CDR3 DNA is the only sequence kept; it has 48 bases, read in frame from the first base. Reading the germline V gene (reference sequence) gives CDR1 SGHKS and CDR2 YYEKEE. Trimming leaves V shorter by 0 bases and J shorter by 3 bases, with the junction holding 6 bases beyond the gene matches.